Here is one T cell receptor beta chain with its context. This specimen comes from a study of blood T cell repertoires in COVID-19. Overall study context: Acute and convalescent COVID-19 samples came from the United States, Italy and Spain. T cells, B-cell-depleted T cells, or PBMCs provided the cDNA or gDNA that served as material.

In the source study's methods: Estimated nucleated cell counts came from reference gene primer amplification. Clones were read by immunoSEQ multiplex PCR, and TCRdb kept only the in-frame ones, dropping some. V, J and clone size are those of that table, while D and trimming were read from the DNA. Here the sample spans a few hundred thousand clones, approximately 82% being singletons. This clonotype was obtained from a woman aged 40 to 55 who had recovered from COVID-19. Sequenced input: peripheral blood.

The CDR3 DNA sequence: TGCGCCAGCAGCGCCCAAGCAGGGTCTGGAAACACCATATATTTT. It yields the protein CASSAQAGSGNTIYF. The V and J genes are TRBV5-1 and TRBJ1-3, with D possibly TRBD1 on 5 matching bases. CDR3 length: 15 amino acids. Trimming took 4 bases from V and 1 from J, leaving 12 bases between them. The germline gives CDR1 SGHRS, CDR2 YFSETQ.